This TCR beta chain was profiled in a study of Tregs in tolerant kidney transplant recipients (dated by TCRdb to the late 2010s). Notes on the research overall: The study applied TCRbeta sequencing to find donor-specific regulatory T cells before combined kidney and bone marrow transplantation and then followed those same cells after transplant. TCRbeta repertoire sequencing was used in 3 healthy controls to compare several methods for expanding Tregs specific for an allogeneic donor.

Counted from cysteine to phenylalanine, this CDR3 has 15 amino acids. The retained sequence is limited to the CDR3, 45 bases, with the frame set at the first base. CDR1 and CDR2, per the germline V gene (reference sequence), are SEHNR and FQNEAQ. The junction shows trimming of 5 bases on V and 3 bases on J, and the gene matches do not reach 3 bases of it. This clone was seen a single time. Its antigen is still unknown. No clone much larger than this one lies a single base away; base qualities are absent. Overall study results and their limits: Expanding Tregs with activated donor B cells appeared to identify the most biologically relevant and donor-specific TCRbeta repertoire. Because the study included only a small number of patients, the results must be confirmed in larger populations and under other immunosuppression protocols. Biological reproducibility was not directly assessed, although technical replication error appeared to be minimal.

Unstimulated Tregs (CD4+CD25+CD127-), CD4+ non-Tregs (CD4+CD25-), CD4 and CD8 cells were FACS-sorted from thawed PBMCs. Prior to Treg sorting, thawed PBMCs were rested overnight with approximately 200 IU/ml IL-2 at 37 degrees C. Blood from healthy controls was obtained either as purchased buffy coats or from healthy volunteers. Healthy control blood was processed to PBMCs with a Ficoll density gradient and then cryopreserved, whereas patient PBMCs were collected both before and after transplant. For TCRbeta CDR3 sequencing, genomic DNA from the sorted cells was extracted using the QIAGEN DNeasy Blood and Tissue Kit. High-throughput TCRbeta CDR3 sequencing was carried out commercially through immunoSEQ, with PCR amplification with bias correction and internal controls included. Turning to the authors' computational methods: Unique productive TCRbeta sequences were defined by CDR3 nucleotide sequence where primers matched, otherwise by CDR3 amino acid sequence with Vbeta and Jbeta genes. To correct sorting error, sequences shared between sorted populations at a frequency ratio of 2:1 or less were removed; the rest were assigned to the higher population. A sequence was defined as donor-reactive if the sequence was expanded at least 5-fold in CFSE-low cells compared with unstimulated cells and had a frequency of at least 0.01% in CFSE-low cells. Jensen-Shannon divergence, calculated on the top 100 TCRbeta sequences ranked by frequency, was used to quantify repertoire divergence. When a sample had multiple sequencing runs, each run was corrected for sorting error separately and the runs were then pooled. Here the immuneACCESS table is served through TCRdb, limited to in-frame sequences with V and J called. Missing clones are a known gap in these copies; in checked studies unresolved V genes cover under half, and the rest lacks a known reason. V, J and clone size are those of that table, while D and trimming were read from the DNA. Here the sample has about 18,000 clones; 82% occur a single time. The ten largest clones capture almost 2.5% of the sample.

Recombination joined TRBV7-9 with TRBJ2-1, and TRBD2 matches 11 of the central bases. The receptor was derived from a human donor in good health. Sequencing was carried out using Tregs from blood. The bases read TGTGCCAGCAGCCGACTAGCGGGAATCTACAATGAGCAGTTCTTC. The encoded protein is CASSRLAGIYNEQFF.